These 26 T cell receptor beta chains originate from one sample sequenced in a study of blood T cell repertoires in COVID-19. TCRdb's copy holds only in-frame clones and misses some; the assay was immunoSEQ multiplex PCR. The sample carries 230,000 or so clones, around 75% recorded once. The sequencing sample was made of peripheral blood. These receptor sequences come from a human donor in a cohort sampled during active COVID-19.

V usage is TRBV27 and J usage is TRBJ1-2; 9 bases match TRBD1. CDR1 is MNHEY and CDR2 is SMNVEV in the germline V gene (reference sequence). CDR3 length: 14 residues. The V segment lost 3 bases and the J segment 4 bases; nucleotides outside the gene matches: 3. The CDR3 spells CASSFGTGIYGYTF. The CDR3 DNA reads TGTGCCAGCAGTTTCGGGACAGGGATCTATGGCTACACCTTC.

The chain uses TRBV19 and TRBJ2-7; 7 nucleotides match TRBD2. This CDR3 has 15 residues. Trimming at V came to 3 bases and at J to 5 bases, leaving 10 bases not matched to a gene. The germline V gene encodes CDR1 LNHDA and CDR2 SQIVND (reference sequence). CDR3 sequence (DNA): TGTGCCAGTAGTATCTATTTCCGGGAGGTTAACGAGCAGTACTTC. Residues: CASSIYFREVNEQYF. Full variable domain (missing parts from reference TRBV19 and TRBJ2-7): DGGITQSPKYLFRKEGQNVTLSCEQNLNHDAMYWYRQDPGQGLRLIYYSQIVNDFQKGDIAEGYSVSREKKESFPLTVTSAQKNPTAFYLCASSIYFREVNEQYFGPGTRLTVT.

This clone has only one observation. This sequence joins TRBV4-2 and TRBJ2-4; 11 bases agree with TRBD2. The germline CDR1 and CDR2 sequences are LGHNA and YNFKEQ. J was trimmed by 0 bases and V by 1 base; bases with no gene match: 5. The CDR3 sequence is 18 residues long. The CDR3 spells CASSQVPSGRIAKNIQYF. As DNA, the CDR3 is TGTGCCAGCAGCCAAGTTCCTAGCGGGAGGATAGCCAAAAACATTCAGTACTTC.

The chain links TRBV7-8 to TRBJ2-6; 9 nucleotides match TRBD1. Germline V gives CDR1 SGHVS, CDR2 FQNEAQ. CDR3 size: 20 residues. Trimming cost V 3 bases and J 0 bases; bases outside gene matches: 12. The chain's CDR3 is CASSLLGTGNPLSGANVLTF. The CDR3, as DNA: TGTGCCAGCAGCTTGCTCGGGACAGGGAATCCCCTCTCTGGGGCCAACGTCCTGACTTTC.

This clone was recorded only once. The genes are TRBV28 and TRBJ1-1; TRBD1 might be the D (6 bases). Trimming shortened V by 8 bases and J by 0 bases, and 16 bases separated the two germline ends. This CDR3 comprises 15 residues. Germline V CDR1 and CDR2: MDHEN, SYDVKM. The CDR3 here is CASFFTQGLNTEAFF. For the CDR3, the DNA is TGTGCCAGCTTCTTTACCCAGGGGTTGAACACTGAAGCTTTCTTT.

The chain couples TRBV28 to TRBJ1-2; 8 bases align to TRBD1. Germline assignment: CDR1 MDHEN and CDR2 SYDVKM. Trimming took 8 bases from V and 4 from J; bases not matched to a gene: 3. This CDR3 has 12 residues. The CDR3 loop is CASARGLYGYTF. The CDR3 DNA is TGTGCCAGCGCCAGGGGGCTCTATGGCTACACCTTC.

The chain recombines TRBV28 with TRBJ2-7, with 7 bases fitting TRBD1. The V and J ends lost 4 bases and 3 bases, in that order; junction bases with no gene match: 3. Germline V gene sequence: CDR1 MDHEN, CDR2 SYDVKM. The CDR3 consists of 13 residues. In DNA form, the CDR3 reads TGTGCCAGCAGTTGGGGACAGCTCTACGAGCAGTACTTC. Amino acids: CASSWGQLYEQYF. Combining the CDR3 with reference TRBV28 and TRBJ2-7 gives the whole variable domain DVKVTQSSRYLVKRTGEKVFLECVQDMDHENMFWYRQDPGLGLRLIYFSYDVKMKEKGDIPEGYSVSREKKERFSLILESASTNQTSMYLCASSWGQLYEQYFGPGTRLTVT.

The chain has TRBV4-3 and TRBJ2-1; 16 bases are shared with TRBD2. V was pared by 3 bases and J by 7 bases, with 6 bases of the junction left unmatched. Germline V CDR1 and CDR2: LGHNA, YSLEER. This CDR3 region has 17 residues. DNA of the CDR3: TGCGCCAGCAGCCACCGCAGGGGACTAGCGGGAGGGAATGAGCAGTTCTTC. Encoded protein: CASSHRRGLAGGNEQFF.

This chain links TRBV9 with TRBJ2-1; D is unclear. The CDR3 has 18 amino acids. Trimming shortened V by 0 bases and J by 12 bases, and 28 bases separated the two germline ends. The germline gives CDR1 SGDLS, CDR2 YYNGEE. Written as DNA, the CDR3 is TGTGCCAGCAGCGTAGCTTCATCTGGAGCGCCCCTACAAGGAGTGCAGTTCTTC. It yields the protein CASSVASSGAPLQGVQFF.

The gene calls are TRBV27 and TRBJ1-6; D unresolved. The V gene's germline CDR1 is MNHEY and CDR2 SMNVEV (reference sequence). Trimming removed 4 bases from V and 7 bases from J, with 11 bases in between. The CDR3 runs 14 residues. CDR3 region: CASSSGPGNSPLHF. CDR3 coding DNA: TGTGCCAGCAGTTCCGGACCGGGGAATTCACCCCTCCACTTT.

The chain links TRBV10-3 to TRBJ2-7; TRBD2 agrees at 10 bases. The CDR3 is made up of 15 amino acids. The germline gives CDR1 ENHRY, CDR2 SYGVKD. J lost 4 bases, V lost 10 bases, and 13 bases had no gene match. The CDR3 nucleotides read TGTGCCACCCAAAATGTAGCGGGAGGTGAATACGAGCAGTACTTC. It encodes CATQNVAGGEYEQYF.

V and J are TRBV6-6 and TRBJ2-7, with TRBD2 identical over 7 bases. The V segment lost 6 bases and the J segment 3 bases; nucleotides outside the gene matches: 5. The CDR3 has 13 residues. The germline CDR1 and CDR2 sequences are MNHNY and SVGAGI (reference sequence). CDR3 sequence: CASSPGTIYEQYF. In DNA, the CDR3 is TGTGCCAGCAGCCCCGGGACTATCTACGAGCAGTACTTC.

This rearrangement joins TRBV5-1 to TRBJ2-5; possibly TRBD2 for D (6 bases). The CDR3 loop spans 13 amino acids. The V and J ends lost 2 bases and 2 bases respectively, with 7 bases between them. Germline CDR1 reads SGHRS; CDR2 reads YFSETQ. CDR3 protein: CASSFRGQETQYF. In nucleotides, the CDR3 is TGCGCCAGCAGCTTCCGGGGGCAAGAGACCCAGTACTTC.

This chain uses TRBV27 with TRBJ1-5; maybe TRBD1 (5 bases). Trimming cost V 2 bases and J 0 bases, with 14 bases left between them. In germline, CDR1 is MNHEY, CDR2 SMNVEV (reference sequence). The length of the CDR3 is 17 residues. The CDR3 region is CASSLLFGGGSNQPQHF. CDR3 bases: TGTGCCAGCAGTTTACTCTTTGGGGGGGGTAGCAATCAGCCCCAGCATTTT.

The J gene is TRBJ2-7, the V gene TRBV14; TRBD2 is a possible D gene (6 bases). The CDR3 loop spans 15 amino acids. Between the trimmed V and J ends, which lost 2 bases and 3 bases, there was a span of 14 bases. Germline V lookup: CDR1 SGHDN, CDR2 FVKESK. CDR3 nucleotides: TGTGCCAGCAGCCAATCAGGAGGGCCGTTCTACGAGCAGTACTTC. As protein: CASSQSGGPFYEQYF.

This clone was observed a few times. The DNA for the CDR3 is TGCGCCAGCAGGTTAGCGGGGAGGGGTTACGAGCAGTACTTC. Protein product: CASRLAGRGYEQYF. V usage is TRBV10-1 and J usage is TRBJ2-7, with TRBD2 identical over 8 bases. V gave up 6 bases and J gave up 4 bases; unmatched junction bases: 8. CDR3 size: 14 residues. Germline CDR1 reads WNHNN; CDR2 reads SYGVQD (reference sequence).

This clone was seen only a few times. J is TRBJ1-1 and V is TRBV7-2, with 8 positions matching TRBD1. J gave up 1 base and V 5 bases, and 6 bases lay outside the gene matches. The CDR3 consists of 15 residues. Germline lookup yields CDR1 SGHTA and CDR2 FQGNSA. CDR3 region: CASSPGDRRNTEAFF. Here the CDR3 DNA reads TGTGCCAGCAGCCCGGGGGACAGGAGGAACACTGAAGCTTTCTTT.

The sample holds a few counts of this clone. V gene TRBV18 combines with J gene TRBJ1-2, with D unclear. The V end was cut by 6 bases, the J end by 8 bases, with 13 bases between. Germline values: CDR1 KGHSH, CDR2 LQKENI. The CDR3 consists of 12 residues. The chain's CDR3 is CASSATVWGYTF. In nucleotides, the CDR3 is TGTGCCAGCTCCGCGACTGTCTGGGGCTACACCTTC.

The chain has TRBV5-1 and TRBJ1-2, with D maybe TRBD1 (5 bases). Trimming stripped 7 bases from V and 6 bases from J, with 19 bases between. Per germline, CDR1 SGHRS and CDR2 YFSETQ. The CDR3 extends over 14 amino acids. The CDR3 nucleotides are TGCGCCAGCGGGCGAACGGGGGAGGCGGATGGCTACACCTTC. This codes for CASGRTGEADGYTF.

CDR3 in amino acids: CASSVTGQGYEQYF. The CDR3 DNA follows: TGTGCCAGCAGCGTAACGGGACAGGGCTACGAGCAGTACTTC. The chain couples TRBV2 to TRBJ2-7, with 9 bases identical to TRBD1. CDR1 is SNHLY, CDR2 FYNNEI, per germline. J lost 3 bases, V lost 6 bases, and 6 bases had no gene match. CDR3 length: 14 residues.

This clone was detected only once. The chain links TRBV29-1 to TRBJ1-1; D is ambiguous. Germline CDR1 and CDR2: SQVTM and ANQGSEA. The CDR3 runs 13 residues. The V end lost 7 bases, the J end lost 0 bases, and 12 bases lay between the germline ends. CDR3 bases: TGCAGCGCTTCATGGCGGATGAACACTGAAGCTTTCTTT. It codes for CSASWRMNTEAFF.

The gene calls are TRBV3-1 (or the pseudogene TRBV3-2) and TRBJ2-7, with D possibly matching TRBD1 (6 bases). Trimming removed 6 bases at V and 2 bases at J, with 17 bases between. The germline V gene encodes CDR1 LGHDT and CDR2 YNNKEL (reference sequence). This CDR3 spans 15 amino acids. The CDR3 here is CASRSTPGQTYEQYF. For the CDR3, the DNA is TGTGCCAGCAGGTCCACTCCCGGACAGACCTACGAGCAGTACTTC.

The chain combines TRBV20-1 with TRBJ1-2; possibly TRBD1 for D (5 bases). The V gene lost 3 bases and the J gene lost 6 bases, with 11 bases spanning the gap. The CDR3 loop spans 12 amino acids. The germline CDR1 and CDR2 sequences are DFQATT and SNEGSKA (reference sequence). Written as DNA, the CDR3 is TGCAGTGCTAGTGGGGCGGGGGATGGCTACACCTTC. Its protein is CSASGAGDGYTF.

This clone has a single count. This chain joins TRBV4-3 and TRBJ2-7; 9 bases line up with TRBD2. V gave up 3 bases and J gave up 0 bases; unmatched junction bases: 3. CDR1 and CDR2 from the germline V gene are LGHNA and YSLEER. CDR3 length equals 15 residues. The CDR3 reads CASSQLLAGSYEQYF. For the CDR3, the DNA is TGCGCCAGCAGCCAGTTACTAGCGGGCTCCTACGAGCAGTACTTC.

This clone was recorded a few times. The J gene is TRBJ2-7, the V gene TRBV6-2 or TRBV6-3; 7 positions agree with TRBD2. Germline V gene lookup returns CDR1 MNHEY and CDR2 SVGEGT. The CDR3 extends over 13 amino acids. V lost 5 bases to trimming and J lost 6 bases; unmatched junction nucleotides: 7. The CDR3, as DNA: TGTGCCAGCAGTACCCAGGGAGGGGTCGAGCAGTACTTC. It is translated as CASSTQGGVEQYF.

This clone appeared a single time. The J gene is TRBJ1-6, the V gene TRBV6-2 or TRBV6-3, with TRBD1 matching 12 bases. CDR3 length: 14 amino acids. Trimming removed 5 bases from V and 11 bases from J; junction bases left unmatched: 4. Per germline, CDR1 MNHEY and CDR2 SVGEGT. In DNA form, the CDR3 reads TGTGCCAGCAGTACCGGGACAGGGGGCCCACCCCTCCACTTT. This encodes CASSTGTGGPPLHF.